A single sample gave rise to the 7 T cell receptor beta chains below, sequenced in a study of blood T cells in healthy people across ages. A second PCR, run for about 7 to 11 cycles, used a sample-barcoded 5' primer plus a J-beta primer mix. TCRdb itself ran the 5' RACE reads through MiXCR, one entry per CDR3 protein. The table includes about 1.1 million distinct CDR3 sequences, less than 45% detected once. The sequenced sample consisted of blood. The receptors shown here come from a man between 18 and 29 years old in good health.

This clonotype has a handful of counts. The gene calls are TRBV27 and TRBJ2-7; perhaps TRBD1 as D (6 bases). Germline V gene lookup returns CDR1 MNHEY and CDR2 SMNVEV (reference sequence). V was trimmed by 0 bases and J by 5 bases, leaving 14 bases between them. The CDR3 spans 15 residues. The CDR3 sequence: CASSLSRRGVNEQYF. The CDR3 DNA reads TGTGCCAGCAGTTTATCCCGCAGGGGAGTCAACGAGCAGTACTTC.

In its sample, this clonotype was seen a few times. This chain uses TRBV9 with TRBJ1-4; the D is unclear. The CDR3 consists of 16 residues. Germline CDR1 is SGDLS and CDR2 is YYNGEE. The germline V and J ends were trimmed by 3 bases and 8 bases, with 20 bases remaining between them. CDR3 sequence: CASSAVPGRVREKLFF. In nucleotides, the CDR3 is TGTGCCAGCAGCGCCGTCCCGGGTCGAGTTAGGGAAAAACTGTTTTTT.

This clonotype was recorded a few times. The CDR3 region is CASSSRDLYEQYF. Here the CDR3 DNA reads TGTGCCAGCAGTTCCAGGGATCTCTACGAGCAGTACTTC. The V call is TRBV27, the J call TRBJ2-7; the D gene is possibly TRBD1 (5 bases). The length of the CDR3 is 13 residues. Germline-derived CDR1 and CDR2 are MNHEY and SMNVEV (reference sequence). Trimming pared 4 bases from V and 3 bases from J, leaving 10 bases between.

The chain employs TRBV20-1 and TRBJ2-2, with 9 bases aligning to TRBD1. The CDR3 contains 16 residues. The germline CDR1 and CDR2 sequences are DFQATT and SNEGSKA (reference sequence). Trimming cost V 3 bases and J 4 bases; bases outside gene matches: 9. This CDR3 is CSARITGGRGTGELFF. The CDR3 coding sequence is TGCAGTGCTAGGATAACAGGGGGCCGTGGCACCGGGGAGCTGTTTTTT.

For this clonotype: A single base separates this from a much larger clone, so it may be a read error. The rearrangement uses TRBV4-3 and TRBJ2-1; D is uncertain. Germline CDR1 is LGHNA and CDR2 is YSLEER. The CDR3 length is 15 residues. CDR3 loop: CASSQDPSGYNERFF. The DNA for the CDR3 is TGCGCCAGCAGCCAAGATCCCAGTGGGTACAATGAGCGGTTCTTC.

This clonotype was picked up many times. The V and J genes are TRBV12-3 or TRBV12-4 and TRBJ2-5; weak D call: TRBD2 (6 bases). Trimming removed 3 bases from V and 0 bases from J, with 17 bases in between. The CDR3 is 17 amino acids. CDR3 loop: CASSLVSLATYQETQYF. The CDR3 nucleotides are TGTGCCAGCAGTTTGGTTAGCCTAGCGACGTACCAAGAGACCCAGTACTTC.

This clonotype occurred a few times. V usage is TRBV10-3 and J usage is TRBJ1-2; D is undetermined. The germline V gene has CDR1 ENHRY and CDR2 SYGVKD. Trimming removed 8 bases from V and 7 bases from J, with 11 bases in between. The CDR3 has 11 residues. The CDR3 DNA reads as TGTGCCATCTCCGACCCGGGTGGCTACACCTTC. The encoded protein is CAISDPGGYTF.